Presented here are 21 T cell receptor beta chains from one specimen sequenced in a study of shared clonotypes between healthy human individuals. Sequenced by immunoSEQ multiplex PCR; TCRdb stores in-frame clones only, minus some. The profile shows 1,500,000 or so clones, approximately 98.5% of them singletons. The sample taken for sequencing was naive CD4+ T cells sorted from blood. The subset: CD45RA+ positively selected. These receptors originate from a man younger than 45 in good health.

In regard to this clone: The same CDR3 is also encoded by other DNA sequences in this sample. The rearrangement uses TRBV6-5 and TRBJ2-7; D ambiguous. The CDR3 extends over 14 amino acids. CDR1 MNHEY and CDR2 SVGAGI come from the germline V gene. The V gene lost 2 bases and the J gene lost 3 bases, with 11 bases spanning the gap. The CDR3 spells CASSYVGRGYEQYF. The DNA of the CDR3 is TGTGCCAGCAGTTACGTGGGTAGAGGCTACGAGCAGTACTTC.

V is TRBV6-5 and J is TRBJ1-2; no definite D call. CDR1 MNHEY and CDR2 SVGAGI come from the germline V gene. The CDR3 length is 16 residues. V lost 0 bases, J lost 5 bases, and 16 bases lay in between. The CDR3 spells CASSYSTASSPYGYTF. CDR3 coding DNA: TGTGCCAGCAGTTACTCGACTGCGTCCTCCCCTTATGGCTACACCTTC.

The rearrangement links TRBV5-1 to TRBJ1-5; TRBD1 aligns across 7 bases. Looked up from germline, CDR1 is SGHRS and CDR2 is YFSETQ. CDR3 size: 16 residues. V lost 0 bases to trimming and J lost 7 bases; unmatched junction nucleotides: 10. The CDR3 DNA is TGCGCCAGCAGCTTGGAGGGGGCGCGGGGAGGGCAGCCCCAGCATTTT. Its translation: CASSLEGARGGQPQHF.

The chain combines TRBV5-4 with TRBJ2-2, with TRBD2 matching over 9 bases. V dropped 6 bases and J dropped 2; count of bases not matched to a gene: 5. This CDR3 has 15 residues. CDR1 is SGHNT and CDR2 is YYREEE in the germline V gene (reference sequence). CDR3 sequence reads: CASTPGLANTGELFF. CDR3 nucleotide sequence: TGTGCCAGCACCCCGGGACTAGCAAACACCGGGGAGCTGTTTTTT. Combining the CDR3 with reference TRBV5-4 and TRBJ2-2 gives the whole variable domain ETGVTQSPTHLIKTRGQQVTLRCSSQSGHNTVSWYQQALGQGPQFIFQYYREEENGRGNFPPRFSGLQFPNYSSELNVNALELDDSALYLCASTPGLANTGELFFGEGSRLTVL.

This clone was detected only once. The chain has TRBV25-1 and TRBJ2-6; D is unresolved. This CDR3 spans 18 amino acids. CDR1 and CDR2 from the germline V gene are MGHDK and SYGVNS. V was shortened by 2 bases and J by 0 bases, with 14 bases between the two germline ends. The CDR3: CASSERYPPRSGANVLTF. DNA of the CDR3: TGTGCCAGCAGTGAAAGATACCCCCCCCGCTCTGGGGCCAACGTCCTGACTTTC. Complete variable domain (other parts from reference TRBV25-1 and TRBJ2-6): EADIYQTPRYLVIGTGKKITLECSQTMGHDKMYWYQQDPGMELHLIHYSYGVNSTEKGDLSSESTVSRIRTEHFPLTLESARPSHTSQYLCASSERYPPRSGANVLTFGAGSRLTVL.

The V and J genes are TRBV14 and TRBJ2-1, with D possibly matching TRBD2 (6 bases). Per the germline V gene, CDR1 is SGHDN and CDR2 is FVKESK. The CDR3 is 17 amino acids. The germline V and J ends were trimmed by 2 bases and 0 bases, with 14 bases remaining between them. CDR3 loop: CASSQFNSGSSYNEQFF. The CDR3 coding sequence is TGTGCCAGCAGCCAATTTAATAGCGGAAGCTCCTACAATGAGCAGTTCTTC. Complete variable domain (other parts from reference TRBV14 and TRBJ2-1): EAGVTQFPSHSVIEKGQTVTLRCDPISGHDNLYWYRRVMGKEIKFLLHFVKESKQDESGMPNNRFLAERTGGTYSTLKVQPAELEDSGVYFCASSQFNSGSSYNEQFFGPGTRLTVL.

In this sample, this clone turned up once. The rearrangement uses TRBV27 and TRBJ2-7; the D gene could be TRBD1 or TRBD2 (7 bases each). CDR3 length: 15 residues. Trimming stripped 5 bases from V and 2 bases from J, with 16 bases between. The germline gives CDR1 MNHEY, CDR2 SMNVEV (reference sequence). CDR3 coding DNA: TGTGCCAGCAGTCGAAGCCCAGGGGGGGCCTACGAGCAGTACTTC. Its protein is CASSRSPGGAYEQYF.

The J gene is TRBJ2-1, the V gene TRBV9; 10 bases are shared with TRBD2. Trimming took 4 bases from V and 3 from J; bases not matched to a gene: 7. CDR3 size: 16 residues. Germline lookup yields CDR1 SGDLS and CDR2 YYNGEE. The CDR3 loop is CASSLTGTSDYNEQFF. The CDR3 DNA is TGTGCCAGCAGCCTGACCGGGACTAGCGACTACAATGAGCAGTTCTTC.

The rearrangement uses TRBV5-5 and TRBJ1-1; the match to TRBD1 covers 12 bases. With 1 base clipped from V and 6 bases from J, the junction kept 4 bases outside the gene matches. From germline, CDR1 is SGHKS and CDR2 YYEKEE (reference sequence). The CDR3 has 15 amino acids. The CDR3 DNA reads TGTGCCAGCAGCTTGCTGGGACAGGGGGCGTCTGAAGCTTTCTTT. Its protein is CASSLLGQGASEAFF.

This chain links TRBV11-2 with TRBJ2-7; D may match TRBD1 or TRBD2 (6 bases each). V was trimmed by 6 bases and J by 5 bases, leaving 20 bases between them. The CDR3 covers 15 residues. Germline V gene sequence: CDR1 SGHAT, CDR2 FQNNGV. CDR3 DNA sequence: TGTGCCAGCAGTTTCCTGGACGGGGGCATGGACGAGCAGTACTTC. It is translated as CASSFLDGGMDEQYF.

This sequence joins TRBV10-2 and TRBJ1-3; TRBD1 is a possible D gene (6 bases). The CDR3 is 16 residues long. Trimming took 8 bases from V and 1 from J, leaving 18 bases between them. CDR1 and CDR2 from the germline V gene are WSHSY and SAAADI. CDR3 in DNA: TGCGCCAGCGTGGGGGGGCAGCGCCTATCTGGAAACACCATATATTTT. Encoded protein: CASVGGQRLSGNTIYF.

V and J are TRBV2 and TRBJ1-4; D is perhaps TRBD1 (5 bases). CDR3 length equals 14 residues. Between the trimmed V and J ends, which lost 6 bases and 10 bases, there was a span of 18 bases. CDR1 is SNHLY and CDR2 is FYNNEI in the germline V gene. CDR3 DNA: TGTGCCAGCAGGGGGCCCGTTCAGTTCGGAAAACTGTTTTTT. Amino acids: CASRGPVQFGKLFF.

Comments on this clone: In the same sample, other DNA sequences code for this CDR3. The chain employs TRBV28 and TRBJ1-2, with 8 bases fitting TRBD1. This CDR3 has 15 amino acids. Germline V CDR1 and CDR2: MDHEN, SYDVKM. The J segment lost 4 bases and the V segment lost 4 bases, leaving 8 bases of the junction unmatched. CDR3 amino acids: CASSSGQGATYGYTF. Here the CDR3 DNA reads TGTGCCAGCAGTTCAGGACAGGGCGCTACCTATGGCTACACCTTC.

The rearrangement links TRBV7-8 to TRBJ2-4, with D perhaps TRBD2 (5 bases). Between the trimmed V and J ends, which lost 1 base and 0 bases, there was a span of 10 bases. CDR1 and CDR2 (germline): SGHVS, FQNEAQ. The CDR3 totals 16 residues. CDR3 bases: TGTGCCAGCAGCTTAGGTCCAGCGGTAGCCAAAAACATTCAGTACTTC. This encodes CASSLGPAVAKNIQYF.

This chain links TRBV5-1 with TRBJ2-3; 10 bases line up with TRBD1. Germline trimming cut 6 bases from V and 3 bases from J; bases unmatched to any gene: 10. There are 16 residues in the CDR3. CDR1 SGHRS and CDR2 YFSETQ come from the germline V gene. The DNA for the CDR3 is TGCGCCAGCACGGACAGGGGGTCTCTCGGAACAGATACGCAGTATTTT. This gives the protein CASTDRGSLGTDTQYF.

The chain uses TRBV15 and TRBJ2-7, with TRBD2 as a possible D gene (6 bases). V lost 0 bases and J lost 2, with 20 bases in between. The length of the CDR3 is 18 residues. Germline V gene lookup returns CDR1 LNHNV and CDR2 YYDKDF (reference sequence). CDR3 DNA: TGTGCCACCAGCAGAGATCTTTTGGGCGGGACGCATGCCTACGAGCAGTACTTC. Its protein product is CATSRDLLGGTHAYEQYF.

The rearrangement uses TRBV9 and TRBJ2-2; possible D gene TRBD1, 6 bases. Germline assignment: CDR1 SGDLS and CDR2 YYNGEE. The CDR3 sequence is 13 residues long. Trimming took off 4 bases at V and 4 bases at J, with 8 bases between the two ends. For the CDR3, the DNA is TGTGCCAGCAGCACAGGGTCCACCGGGGAGCTGTTTTTT. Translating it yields CASSTGSTGELFF.

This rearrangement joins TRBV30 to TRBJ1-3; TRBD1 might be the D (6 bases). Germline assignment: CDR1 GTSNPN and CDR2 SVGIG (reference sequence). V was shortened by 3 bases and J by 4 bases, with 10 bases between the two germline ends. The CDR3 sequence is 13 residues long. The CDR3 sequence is CAWSQGWGNTIYF. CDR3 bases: TGTGCCTGGAGCCAGGGGTGGGGAAACACCATATATTTT.

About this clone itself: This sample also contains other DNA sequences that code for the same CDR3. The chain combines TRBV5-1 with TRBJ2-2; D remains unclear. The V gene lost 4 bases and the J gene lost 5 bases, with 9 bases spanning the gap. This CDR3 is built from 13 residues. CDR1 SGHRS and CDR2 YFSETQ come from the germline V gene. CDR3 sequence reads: CASSRTDTGELFF. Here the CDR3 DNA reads TGCGCCAGCAGCAGGACGGATACCGGGGAGCTGTTTTTT.

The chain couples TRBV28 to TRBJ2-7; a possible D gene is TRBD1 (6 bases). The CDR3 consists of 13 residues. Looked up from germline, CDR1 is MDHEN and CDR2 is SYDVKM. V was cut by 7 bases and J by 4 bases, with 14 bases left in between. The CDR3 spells CASTGRGLYEQYF. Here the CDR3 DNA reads TGTGCCAGCACGGGCAGGGGCCTGTACGAGCAGTACTTC. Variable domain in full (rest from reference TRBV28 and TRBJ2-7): DVKVTQSSRYLVKRTGEKVFLECVQDMDHENMFWYRQDPGLGLRLIYFSYDVKMKEKGDIPEGYSVSREKKERFSLILESASTNQTSMYLCASTGRGLYEQYFGPGTRLTVT.

DNA for the CDR3: TGCGCCAGCAGCCAAGAACTCGTCACAGATACGCAGTATTTT. Its translation is CASSQELVTDTQYF. The chain couples TRBV4-3 to TRBJ2-3; unclear D gene. The CDR3 is 14 amino acids. The germline CDR1 and CDR2 sequences are LGHNA and YSLEER. Trimming stripped 0 bases from V and 2 bases from J, with 6 bases between.